Here is one TCR beta chain with its context. No antigen is known for it. The ends lost 4 bases at V and 0 bases at J; junction bases unmatched: 3. Germline CDR1 and CDR2: LNHDA and SQIVND (reference sequence). The CDR3 runs to 15 residues. Using immunoSEQ multiplex PCR, the repertoire was profiled, and TCRdb retains in-frame clones only, with some absent. The table lists about 52,000 clones, about 73% of them singletons. Single viable CD3+CD4+CD8-CD45RO+ cells were sorted as the memory CD4+ T cells. Total CD4+ T cells were enriched by CD4 positive selection. This entry comes from a study of memory CD4+ T cells and cytomegalovirus serostatus. Regarding the study as a whole: CMV serostatus prediction reached median AUC approximately 0.95, or 0.91 with US-trained model. Suggested: most of the CMV-linked TCR signature lies in CD4+ memory cells. 67 of 164 known CMV-associated TCRbeta sequences appeared in CD4+ memory.

This sequence was found in an adult in good health and CMV-seronegative. V gene TRBV19 combines with J gene TRBJ2-1; 7 nucleotides line up with TRBD1. The sequencing sample was made of memory CD4+ T cells from blood. The CDR3 protein is CASSKGASSYNEQFF. The CDR3 DNA sequence: TGTGCCAGTAGTAAGGGGGCGAGCTCCTACAATGAGCAGTTCTTC.